Here is one T cell receptor beta chain with its context. Its target is not known. Trimming took 4 bases from V and 0 from J; bases not matched to a gene: 0. This CDR3 is 15 amino acids long. CDR1 is SGHTA and CDR2 is FQGTGA in the germline V gene. Each CDR3 protein is one row after TCRdb ran MiXCR on the 5' RACE reads. Here the sample spans approximately 530,000 distinct CDR3 sequences, approximately 20% being singletons. This sample is part of a study of identical twins. Whole-study results and caveats: The study found excess low generation probability among twin-shared out-of-frame alpha sequences. A cross-sectional statistical analysis, not follow-up of the same donors, supported the conclusions.

This same sample was also taken into another study, of yellow fever vaccine responses in identical twins.

This sequence was found in a woman between 18 and 29 years old in good health. The sequenced material came from CD4+ T cells sorted from blood. The V gene is TRBV7-3, the J gene TRBJ2-6; 7 bases align to TRBD2. The CDR3, as DNA: TGTGCCAGCAGCTGGGGGGGCTCTGGGGCCAACGTCCTGACTTTC. As protein: CASSWGGSGANVLTF.